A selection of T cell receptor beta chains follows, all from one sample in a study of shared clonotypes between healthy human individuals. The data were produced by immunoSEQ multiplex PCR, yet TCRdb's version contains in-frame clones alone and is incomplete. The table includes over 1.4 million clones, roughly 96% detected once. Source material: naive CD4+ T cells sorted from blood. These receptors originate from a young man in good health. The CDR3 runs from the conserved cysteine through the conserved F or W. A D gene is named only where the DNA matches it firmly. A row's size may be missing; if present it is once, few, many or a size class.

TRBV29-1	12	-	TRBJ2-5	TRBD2	TGCAGCGTGGTAGGGAGGGCGGAGACCCAGTACTTC	CSVVGRAETQYF
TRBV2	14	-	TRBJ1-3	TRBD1	TGTGCCAGCGAGTCATCAGGGGGTGGAAACACCATATATTTT	CASESSGGGNTIYF
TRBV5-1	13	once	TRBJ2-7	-	TGCGCCAGCAGCAAGGGACCCACGGCCGAGCAGTACTTC	CASSKGPTAEQYF
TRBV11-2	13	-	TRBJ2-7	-	TGTGCCAGCTCGCGGGTGCCCCGATACGAGCAGTACTTC	CASSRVPRYEQYF
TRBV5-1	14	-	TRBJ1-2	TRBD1	TGCGCCAGCAGCCCGGGACAGGGTCACTATGGCTACACCTTC	CASSPGQGHYGYTF
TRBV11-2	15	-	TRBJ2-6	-	TGTGCCAGCAGCTTTCCAGCGGCAGGGCGGAGCGTCCTGACTTTC	CASSFPAAGRSVLTF
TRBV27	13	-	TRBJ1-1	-	TGTGCCAGCAGTTTTATTGGAAACACTGAAGCTTTCTTT	CASSFIGNTEAFF
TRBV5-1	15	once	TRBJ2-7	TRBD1	TGCGCCAGCAGCGCCGGGACAGCTGGACTCTCGGAGCAGTACTTC	CASSAGTAGLSEQYF
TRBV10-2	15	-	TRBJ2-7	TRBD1	TGCGCCAGCAGGATGTCGGGACAGCGATCCTACGAGCAGTACTTC	CASRMSGQRSYEQYF
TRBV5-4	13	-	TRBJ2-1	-	TGTGCCAGCAGCTTCGGGGGTGGGAATGAGCAGTTCTTC	CASSFGGGNEQFF
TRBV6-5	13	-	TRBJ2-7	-	TGTGCCAGCAGTTCAAACGTTGGCGACGAGCAGTACTTC	CASSSNVGDEQYF
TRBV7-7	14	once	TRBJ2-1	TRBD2	TGTGCCAGCAGTACTAGCGGGAGGGCCAATGAGCAGTTCTTC	CASSTSGRANEQFF
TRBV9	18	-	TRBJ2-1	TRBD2	TGTGCCAGCAGCGTAGCGGGACTAGCGGGAGTCTCCTACAATGAGCAGTTCTTC	CASSVAGLAGVSYNEQFF
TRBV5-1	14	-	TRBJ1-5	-	TGCGCCAGCAGCCGCGGGGGAAGCAATCAGCCCCAGCATTTT	CASSRGGSNQPQHF
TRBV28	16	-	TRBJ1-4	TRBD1	TGTGCCAGCAGCATAACACAGGGGTCAGGTGTTGAAAAACTGTTTTTT	CASSITQGSGVEKLFF
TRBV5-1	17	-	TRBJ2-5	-	TGCGCCAGCAGCTTGTCTATCGGGAGAAGGGCGTGGGAGACCCAGTACTTC	CASSLSIGRRAWETQYF
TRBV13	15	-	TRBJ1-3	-	TGTGCCAGCAGCGCCCCCCGGGACTATGGAAACACCATATATTTT	CASSAPRDYGNTIYF
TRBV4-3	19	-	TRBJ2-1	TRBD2	TGCGCCAGCAGCCAAGATGATTGGAGTAGCGGGAGATCTTACAATGAGCAGTTCTTC	CASSQDDWSSGRSYNEQFF
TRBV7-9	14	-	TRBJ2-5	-	TGTGCCAGCAGCTTACGCTCCCCTGGGGAGACCCAGTACTTC	CASSLRSPGETQYF
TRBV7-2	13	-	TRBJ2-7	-	TGTGCCAGCACCTTTCTGACCCCCTACGAGCAGTACTTC	CASTFLTPYEQYF
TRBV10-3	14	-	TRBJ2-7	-	TGTGCCATCAGTGACCGGGACGGATCCTACGAGCAGTACTTC	CAISDRDGSYEQYF
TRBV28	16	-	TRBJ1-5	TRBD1	TGTGCCAGCAGCTTCAGGGGGGGACTGAACAATCAGCCCCAGCATTTT	CASSFRGGLNNQPQHF
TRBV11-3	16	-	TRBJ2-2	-	TGTGCCAGCAGCTTTAGCCGGGCGCAACGCTCCGGGGAGCTGTTTTTT	CASSFSRAQRSGELFF
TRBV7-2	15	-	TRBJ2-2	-	TGTGCCAGCAGACCACCAAAAGCTAACACCGGGGAGCTGTTTTTT	CASRPPKANTGELFF
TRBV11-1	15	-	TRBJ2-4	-	TGTGCCAGCAGCTTAAGGCGCAGGGGGGATGCCATTCAGTACTTC	CASSLRRRGDAIQYF
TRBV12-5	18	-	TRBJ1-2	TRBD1	TGTGCTAGTGGTTTGGTACTAGGACAGGGGCCCGCTAACTATGGCTACACCTTC	CASGLVLGQGPANYGYTF
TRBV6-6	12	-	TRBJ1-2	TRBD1	TGTGCCAGCAGTATGGGACAGTCCGTGTACACCTTC	CASSMGQSVYTF
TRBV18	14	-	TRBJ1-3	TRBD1	TGTGCCAGCTCACGGGACAGGGCGAGGAACACCATATATTTT	CASSRDRARNTIYF
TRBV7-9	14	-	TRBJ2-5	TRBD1	TGTGCCAGCAGCCAGACAGGGGGCCAAGAGACCCAGTACTTC	CASSQTGGQETQYF
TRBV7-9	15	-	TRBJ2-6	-	TGTGCCAGCAGCTTAGGGGACTCTGGGGCCAACGTCCTGACTTTC	CASSLGDSGANVLTF
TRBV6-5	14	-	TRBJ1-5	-	TGTGCCAGCAGTTACTCGTACCTCAATCAGCCCCAGCATTTT	CASSYSYLNQPQHF
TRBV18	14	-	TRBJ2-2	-	TGTGCCAGCTCACCTGGGTTTACGGCCGGGGAGCTGTTTTTT	CASSPGFTAGELFF
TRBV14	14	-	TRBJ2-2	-	TGTGCCAGCAGCCAAGACGCGAACACCGGGGAGCTGTTTTTT	CASSQDANTGELFF
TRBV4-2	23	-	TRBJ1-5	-	TGTGCCAGCAGCCAAGATAGGGGGGGACGATTAAGAGACGCGGCCTATAGCAATCAGCCCCAGCATTTT	CASSQDRGGRLRDAAYSNQPQHF
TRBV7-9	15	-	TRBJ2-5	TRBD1	TGTGCCAGCAGGAAGACAGGGGCTGTACAAGAGACCCAGTACTTC	CASRKTGAVQETQYF
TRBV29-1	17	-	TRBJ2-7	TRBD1	TGCAGCGTTGTTCCTGTTGGCCAGGGGGTGTTTCGGAACGAGCAGTACTTC	CSVVPVGQGVFRNEQYF
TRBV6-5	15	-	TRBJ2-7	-	TGTGCCAGCAGGAGGAGGGGGCTTCAAGACTACGAGCAGTACTTC	CASRRRGLQDYEQYF
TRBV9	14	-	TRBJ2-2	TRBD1	TGTGCCAGCAGCGTTGGGACAGGACCCGGGGAGCTGTTTTTT	CASSVGTGPGELFF
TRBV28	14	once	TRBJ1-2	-	TGTGCCAGCAGTCCGCACAGATTTCATAATGGCTACACCTTC	CASSPHRFHNGYTF
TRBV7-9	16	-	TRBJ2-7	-	TGTGCCAGCAGCTTAGCCGAGGGAGGTAGCACCTACGAGCAGTACTTC	CASSLAEGGSTYEQYF
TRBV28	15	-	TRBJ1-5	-	TGTGCCAGCGCCGGGACCGACTATAGCAATCAGCCCCAGCATTTT	CASAGTDYSNQPQHF